A single sample is the source of the 24 T cell receptor beta chains below, sequenced in a study of shared clonotypes between healthy human individuals. Profiling relied on immunoSEQ multiplex PCR, and the TCRdb table lists in-frame clones only, not all of them. The table lists some 1.5 million clones, approximately 98% of them singletons. The specimen sequenced was naive CD4+ T cells sorted from blood. Subset: CD45RA+ positively selected. These receptors all stem from a man aged 30 to 45 in good health.

This chain uses TRBV2 with TRBJ1-2; possible D gene TRBD1, 5 bases. V was shortened by 5 bases and J by 4 bases, with 14 bases between the two germline ends. The CDR3 runs to 14 residues. Germline assignment: CDR1 SNHLY and CDR2 FYNNEI. Here the CDR3 reads CASSRQGSPYGYTF. The CDR3 bases are TGTGCCAGCAGTCGCCAGGGTAGTCCCTATGGCTACACCTTC.

This rearrangement joins TRBV5-1 to TRBJ2-1, with 7 nucleotides matching TRBD1. CDR1 is SGHRS, CDR2 YFSETQ, per germline. The J segment lost 7 bases and the V segment lost 4 bases, leaving 14 bases of the junction unmatched. The CDR3 spans 16 residues. The CDR3 bases are TGCGCCAGCAGCCTCGACAGGGTTGGAAATGGGAATGAGCAGTTCTTC. Its protein is CASSLDRVGNGNEQFF.

This clone was observed a single time. One end of the junction does not line up with germline, which may come from a read error. This chain uses TRBV28 with TRBJ2-7; D unresolved. This CDR3 has 12 amino acids. Germline CDR1 is MDHEN and CDR2 is SYDVKM. CDR3 region: CASSPIAGRLNF. In DNA, the CDR3 is TGTGCCAGCAGCCCTATTGCCGGTCGTCTGAACTTC.

The chain has TRBV25-1 and TRBJ2-5, with 8 bases matching TRBD1. The germline V gene has CDR1 MGHDK and CDR2 SYGVNS. The CDR3 consists of 14 residues. V was pared by 5 bases and J by 3 bases, with 5 bases of the junction left unmatched. The CDR3 loop reads CASSIQGVKETQYF. For the CDR3, the DNA is TGTGCCAGCAGTATACAGGGGGTAAAAGAGACCCAGTACTTC. The whole variable domain, remainder taken from reference TRBV25-1 and TRBJ2-5, is EADIYQTPRYLVIGTGKKITLECSQTMGHDKMYWYQQDPGMELHLIHYSYGVNSTEKGDLSSESTVSRIRTEHFPLTLESARPSHTSQYLCASSIQGVKETQYFGPGTRLLVL.

The CDR3 here is CASMALVKNTEAFF. The CDR3, as DNA: TGTGCCAGTATGGCGTTGGTCAAGAACACTGAAGCTTTCTTT. The chain couples TRBV19 to TRBJ1-1; no clear D gene. V lost 7 bases to trimming and J lost 1 base, with 13 bases between them. This CDR3 spans 14 amino acids. Germline V gives CDR1 LNHDA, CDR2 SQIVND (reference sequence).

V gene TRBV27 combines with J gene TRBJ2-3; D may match TRBD1 or TRBD2 (6 bases each). The length of the CDR3 is 14 residues. V gave up 4 bases and J gave up 3 bases, with 11 bases separating them. Germline V gene lookup returns CDR1 MNHEY and CDR2 SMNVEV (reference sequence). The CDR3 DNA reads TGTGCCAGCAGTTGGGGGGCTATAACAGATACGCAGTATTTT. Amino acids: CASSWGAITDTQYF.

The rearrangement joins TRBV10-3 to TRBJ2-7; 9 bases line up with TRBD1. V dropped 3 bases and J dropped 2; count of bases not matched to a gene: 5. CDR1 is ENHRY, CDR2 SYGVKD, per germline. CDR3 length: 15 residues. The CDR3 nucleotides read TGTGCCATCAGTGATCCGGGACAGGGAGCCTACGAGCAGTACTTC. It is translated as CAISDPGQGAYEQYF.

A note on this clone: At one boundary the junction diverges from the germline segment, which might be a read error. The V and J genes are TRBV7-8 and TRBJ2-1, with D possibly TRBD2 on 6 matching bases. Germline values: CDR1 SGHVS, CDR2 FQNEAQ. The CDR3 runs to 11 residues. Here the CDR3 reads CASSLGLVLVF. In DNA, the CDR3 is TGTGCCAGCAGCTTAGGACTAGTCTTGGTCTTC.

The J gene is TRBJ1-2, the V gene TRBV18, with 8 bases that match TRBD1. V trimming: 3 bases; J trimming: 2 bases; junction bases outside the gene matches: 14. The CDR3 loop spans 18 amino acids. Germline CDR1 KGHSH, CDR2 LQKENI. This chain's CDR3 is CASSPERTGSIWNYGYTF. The CDR3, as DNA: TGTGCCAGCTCACCGGAACGGACAGGGTCGATTTGGAACTATGGCTACACCTTC.

This clone came up once. The chain employs TRBV6-1 and TRBJ1-4; 11 bases line up with TRBD1. V was clipped by 2 bases and J by 8 bases; unmatched bases: 4. The CDR3 has 15 residues. The germline gives CDR1 MNHNS, CDR2 SASEGT. The CDR3 DNA reads TGTGCCAGCAGTGAAAGAAGGACAGGGGGCGAAAAACTGTTTTTT. Its protein product is CASSERRTGGEKLFF.

The chain carries TRBV6-5 and TRBJ2-5; D is uncertain. Germline-derived CDR1 and CDR2 are MNHEY and SVGAGI. Trimming removed 6 bases from V and 7 bases from J, with 9 bases in between. The CDR3 is made up of 11 amino acids. The CDR3 coding sequence is TGTGCCAGCAGCTCCGTAGGGACCCAGTACTTC. Translated, it gives CASSSVGTQYF.

The gene calls are TRBV18 and TRBJ1-5; 8 bases line up with TRBD1. The V gene's germline CDR1 is KGHSH and CDR2 LQKENI. The CDR3 loop spans 14 amino acids. J lost 8 bases, V lost 4 bases, and 7 bases had no gene match. CDR3 DNA sequence: TGTGCCAGCTCACGTGGACAGGGTAGGGAGCCCCAGCATTTT. Protein product: CASSRGQGREPQHF.

The V call is TRBV18, the J call TRBJ2-2; no definite D call. Germline CDR1 is KGHSH and CDR2 is LQKENI. The CDR3 extends over 14 amino acids. The V end was cut by 5 bases, the J end by 1 base, with 8 bases between. CDR3 protein: CASSGRRNTGELFF. The DNA of the CDR3 is TGTGCCAGCTCAGGCCGGAGGAACACCGGGGAGCTGTTTTTT.

The chain combines TRBV11-2 with TRBJ2-3, with TRBD2 matching over 11 bases. This CDR3 has 16 amino acids. Trimming removed 5 bases from V and 5 bases from J; junction bases left unmatched: 9. Germline V CDR1 and CDR2: SGHAT, FQNNGV. CDR3: CASSTGTSGGKDTQYF. The DNA for the CDR3 is TGTGCCAGCAGCACTGGGACTAGCGGAGGGAAAGATACGCAGTATTTT.

J is TRBJ2-3 and V is TRBV5-4; possibly TRBD2 for D (6 bases). The CDR3 runs 16 residues. V lost 2 bases and J 1 base, leaving 14 bases between the germline ends. Germline V gene sequence: CDR1 SGHNT, CDR2 YYREEE (reference sequence). This CDR3 reads CASSFGSGAGTDTQYF. The CDR3 bases are TGTGCCAGCAGCTTTGGTAGCGGTGCGGGCACAGATACGCAGTATTTT.

This clone was seen once. This sequence joins TRBV9 and TRBJ2-1, with 12 bases lining up with TRBD2. V lost 10 bases to trimming and J lost 0 bases; unmatched junction nucleotides: 17. CDR3 length equals 19 residues. In germline, CDR1 is SGDLS, CDR2 YYNGEE. CDR3 sequence (DNA): TGTGCCCGTGGGACAGAACTAGCGGGAGGACTGAGCTCCTACAATGAGCAGTTCTTC. Protein product: CARGTELAGGLSSYNEQFF.

This rearrangement joins TRBV5-5 to TRBJ1-2; D remains unclear. Per the germline V gene, CDR1 is SGHKS and CDR2 is YYEKEE (reference sequence). The CDR3 totals 13 residues. Trimming removed 4 bases at V and 1 base at J, with 8 bases between. Here the CDR3 reads CASSPQSNYGYTF. CDR3 coding DNA: TGTGCCAGCAGCCCACAGAGTAACTATGGCTACACCTTC. Combining the CDR3 with reference TRBV5-5 and TRBJ1-2 gives the whole variable domain DAGVTQSPTHLIKTRGQQVTLRCSPISGHKSVSWYQQVLGQGPQFIFQYYEKEERGRGNFPDRFSARQFPNYSSELNVNALLLGDSALYLCASSPQSNYGYTFGSGTRLTVV.

This sequence joins TRBV6-1 and TRBJ2-7, with 8 positions matching TRBD1. CDR1 and CDR2 (germline): MNHNS, SASEGT. This CDR3 has 14 residues. V trimming: 3 bases; J trimming: 5 bases; junction bases outside the gene matches: 6. As DNA, the CDR3 is TGTGCCAGCAGTGACAGGGGGCGCAATGACGAGCAGTACTTC. Its translation is CASSDRGRNDEQYF.

This rearrangement joins TRBV29-1 to TRBJ2-2, with TRBD2 identical over 10 bases. This CDR3 has 14 residues. Germline lookup yields CDR1 SQVTM and CDR2 ANQGSEA. V shed 7 bases, J shed 2 bases, and the junction held 4 bases outside the gene matches. CDR3 in amino acids: CSATSGTNTGELFF. The CDR3 region has the DNA TGCAGCGCCACTAGCGGGACCAACACCGGGGAGCTGTTTTTT.

The CDR3 is CASSVAGTENGEQFF. The CDR3 region has the DNA TGTGCCAGCAGCGTAGCAGGGACAGAGAACGGTGAGCAGTTCTTC. The V gene is TRBV9, the J gene TRBJ2-1, with 7 positions matching TRBD1. Trimming removed 0 bases from V and 9 bases from J; junction bases left unmatched: 9. Germline V gene sequence: CDR1 SGDLS, CDR2 YYNGEE. This CDR3 comprises 15 residues.

This chain's CDR3 is CASSQSLSGRGTYEQYF. The DNA for the CDR3 is TGCGCCAGCAGCCAAAGCCTTAGCGGGAGGGGAACCTACGAGCAGTACTTC. This chain uses TRBV4-3 with TRBJ2-7; 11 bases fit TRBD2. The germline V gene encodes CDR1 LGHNA and CDR2 YSLEER. Trimming removed 2 bases from V and 2 bases from J; junction bases left unmatched: 8. The CDR3 has 17 residues.

V is TRBV5-4 and J is TRBJ1-1; tentative D call: TRBD1 (6 bases). This CDR3 is built from 14 residues. The V end lost 4 bases, the J end lost 0 bases, and 10 bases lay between the germline ends. Germline V gene lookup returns CDR1 SGHNT and CDR2 YYREEE (reference sequence). For the CDR3, the DNA is TGTGCCAGCAGCATAGACAGGATGAACACTGAAGCTTTCTTT. Its protein is CASSIDRMNTEAFF.

Worth noting for this clone: A junction boundary mismatches the germline segment, possibly from a read error. This sample includes further DNA sequences coding for the same CDR3. The genes are TRBV18 and TRBJ1-1; perhaps TRBD1 as D (5 bases). This CDR3 is 17 amino acids long. Looked up from germline, CDR1 is KGHSH and CDR2 is LQKENI. The CDR3 loop is CASSPLRESFVNTEAFF. The CDR3 DNA is TGCGCCAGCTCACCCCTCAGGGAATCGTTTGTCAACACTGAAGCTTTCTTT.

This chain uses TRBV14 with TRBJ1-1; no clear D. The V and J ends lost 3 bases and 8 bases respectively, with 16 bases between them. The germline gives CDR1 SGHDN, CDR2 FVKESK. This CDR3 is 14 amino acids long. The CDR3 nucleotides are TGTGCCAGCAGCCAGTCGGGTATTTCGGTCGAAGCTTTCTTT. It codes for CASSQSGISVEAFF.